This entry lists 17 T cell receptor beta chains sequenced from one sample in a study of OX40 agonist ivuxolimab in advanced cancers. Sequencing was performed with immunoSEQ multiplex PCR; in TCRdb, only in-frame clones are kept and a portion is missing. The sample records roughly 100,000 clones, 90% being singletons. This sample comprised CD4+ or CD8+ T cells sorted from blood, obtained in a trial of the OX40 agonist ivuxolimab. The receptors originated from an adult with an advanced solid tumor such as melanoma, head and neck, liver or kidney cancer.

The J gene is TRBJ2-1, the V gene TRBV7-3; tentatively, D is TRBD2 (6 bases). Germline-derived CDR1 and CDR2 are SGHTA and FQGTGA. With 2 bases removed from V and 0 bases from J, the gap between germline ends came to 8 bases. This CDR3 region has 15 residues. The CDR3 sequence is CASSLAGSSYNEQFF. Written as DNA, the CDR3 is TGTGCCAGCAGCTTAGCGGGGAGCTCCTACAATGAGCAGTTCTTC.

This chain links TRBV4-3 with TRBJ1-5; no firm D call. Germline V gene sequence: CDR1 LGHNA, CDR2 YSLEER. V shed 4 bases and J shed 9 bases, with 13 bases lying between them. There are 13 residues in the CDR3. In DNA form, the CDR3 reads TGCGCCAGCAGCCTATCGAGGACCGCGCCCCAGCATTTT. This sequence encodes CASSLSRTAPQHF.

The CDR3 DNA sequence: TGTGCCATCAGTGGCAGCGGGGGCGGTGAAGCTTTCTTT. Its translation: CAISGSGGGEAFF. The J gene is TRBJ1-1, the V gene TRBV10-3; TRBD1 might be the D (6 bases). The CDR3 has 13 residues. V lost 4 bases and J lost 7, with 13 bases in between. Germline V gene sequence: CDR1 ENHRY, CDR2 SYGVKD.

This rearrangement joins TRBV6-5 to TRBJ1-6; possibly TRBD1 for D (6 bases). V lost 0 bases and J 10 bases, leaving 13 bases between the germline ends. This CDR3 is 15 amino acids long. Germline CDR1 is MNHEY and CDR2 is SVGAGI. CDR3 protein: CASSYSGRGRSPLHF. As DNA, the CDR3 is TGTGCCAGCAGTTACTCGGGCAGGGGAAGGTCACCCCTCCACTTT.

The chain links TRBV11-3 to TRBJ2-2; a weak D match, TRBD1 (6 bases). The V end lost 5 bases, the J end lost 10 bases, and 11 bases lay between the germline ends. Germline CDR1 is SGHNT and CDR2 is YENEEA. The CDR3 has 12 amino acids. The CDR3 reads CASSPGQLELFF. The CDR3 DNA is TGTGCCAGCAGCCCTGGACAGTTGGAGCTGTTTTTT.

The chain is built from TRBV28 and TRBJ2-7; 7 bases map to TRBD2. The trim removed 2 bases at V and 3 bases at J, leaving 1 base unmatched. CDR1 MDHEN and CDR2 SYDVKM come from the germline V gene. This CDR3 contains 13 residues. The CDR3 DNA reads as TGTGCCAGCAGTTTAGGGGGGGACTACGAGCAGTACTTC. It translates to CASSLGGDYEQYF.

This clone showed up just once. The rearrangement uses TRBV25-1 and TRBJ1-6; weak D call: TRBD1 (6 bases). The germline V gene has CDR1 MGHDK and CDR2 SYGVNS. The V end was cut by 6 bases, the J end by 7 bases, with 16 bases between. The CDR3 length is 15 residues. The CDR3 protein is CASSVRDIRNSPLHF. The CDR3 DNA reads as TGTGCCAGCAGCGTTCGGGACATTCGAAATTCACCCCTCCACTTT.

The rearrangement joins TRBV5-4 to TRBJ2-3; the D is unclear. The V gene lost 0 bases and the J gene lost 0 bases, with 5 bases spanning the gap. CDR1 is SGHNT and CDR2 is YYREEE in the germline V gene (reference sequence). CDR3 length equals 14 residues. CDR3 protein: CASSLVDSTDTQYF. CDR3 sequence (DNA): TGTGCCAGCAGCTTGGTGGACAGCACAGATACGCAGTATTTT.

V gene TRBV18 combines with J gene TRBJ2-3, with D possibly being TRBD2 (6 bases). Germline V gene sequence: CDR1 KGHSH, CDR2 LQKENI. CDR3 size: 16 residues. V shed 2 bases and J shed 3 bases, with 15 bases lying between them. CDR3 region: CASSPSLGRLTDTQYF. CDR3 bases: TGTGCCAGCTCACCAAGTCTAGGGAGGTTAACAGATACGCAGTATTTT.

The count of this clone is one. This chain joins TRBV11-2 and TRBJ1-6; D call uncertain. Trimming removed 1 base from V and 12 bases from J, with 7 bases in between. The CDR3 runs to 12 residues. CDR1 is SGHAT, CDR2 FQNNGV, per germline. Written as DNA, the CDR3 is TGTGCCAGCAGCTTAGTGGGTTTACCCCTCCACTTT. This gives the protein CASSLVGLPLHF.

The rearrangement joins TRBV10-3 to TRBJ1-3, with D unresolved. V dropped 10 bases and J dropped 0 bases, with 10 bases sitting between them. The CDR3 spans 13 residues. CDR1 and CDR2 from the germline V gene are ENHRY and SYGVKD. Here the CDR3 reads CATRFDSGNTIYF. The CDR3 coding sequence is TGTGCCACCCGTTTCGACTCTGGAAACACCATATATTTT.

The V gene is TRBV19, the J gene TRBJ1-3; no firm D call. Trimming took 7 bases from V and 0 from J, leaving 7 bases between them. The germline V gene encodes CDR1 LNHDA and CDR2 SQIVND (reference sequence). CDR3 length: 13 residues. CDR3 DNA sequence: TGTGCCAGTACCAAGAGCTCTGGAAACACCATATATTTT. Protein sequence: CASTKSSGNTIYF.

CDR3 amino acids: CASSHDPDPYEQYF. CDR3 DNA sequence: TGTGCCAGCAGCCATGACCCAGATCCCTACGAGCAGTACTTC. The rearrangement links TRBV5-4 to TRBJ2-7; D remains ambiguous. CDR1 is SGHNT, CDR2 YYREEE, per germline (reference sequence). V was trimmed by 4 bases and J by 2 bases, leaving 13 bases between them. The CDR3 extends over 14 amino acids.

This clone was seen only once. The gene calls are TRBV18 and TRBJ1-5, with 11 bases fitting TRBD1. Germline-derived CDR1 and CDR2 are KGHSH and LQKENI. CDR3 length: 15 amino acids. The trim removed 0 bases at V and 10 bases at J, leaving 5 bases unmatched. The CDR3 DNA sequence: TGTGCCAGCTCACCACCTGGGACAGGGGGAAATCCCCAGCATTTT. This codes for CASSPPGTGGNPQHF.

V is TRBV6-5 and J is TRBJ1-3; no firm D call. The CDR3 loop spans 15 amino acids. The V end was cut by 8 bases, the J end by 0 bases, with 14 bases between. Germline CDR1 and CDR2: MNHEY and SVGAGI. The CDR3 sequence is CASQPLTFSGNTIYF. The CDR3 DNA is TGTGCCAGCCAACCCCTTACTTTCTCTGGAAACACCATATATTTT.

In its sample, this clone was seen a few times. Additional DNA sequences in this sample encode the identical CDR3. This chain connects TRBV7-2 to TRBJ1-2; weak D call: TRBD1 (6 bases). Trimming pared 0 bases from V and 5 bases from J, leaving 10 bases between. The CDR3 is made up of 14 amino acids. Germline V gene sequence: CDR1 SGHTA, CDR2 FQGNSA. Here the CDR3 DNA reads TGTGCCAGCAGCTTAGCAGGGGGGCCTTATGGCTACACCTTC. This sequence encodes CASSLAGGPYGYTF.

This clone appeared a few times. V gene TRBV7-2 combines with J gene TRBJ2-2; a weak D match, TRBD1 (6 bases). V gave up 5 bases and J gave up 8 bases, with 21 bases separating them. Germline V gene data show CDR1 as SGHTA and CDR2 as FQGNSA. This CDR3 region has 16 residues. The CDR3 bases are TGTGCCAGCAGCCCCCTCGTAGGGGGATACTCGGGGGAGCTGTTTTTT. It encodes CASSPLVGGYSGELFF.